This TCR beta chain emerged from a study of blood T cell repertoires in COVID-19. CDR1 and CDR2 from the germline V gene are MGHRA and YSYEKL. This CDR3 comprises 16 residues. V was clipped by 3 bases and J by 2 bases; unmatched bases: 6. Using immunoSEQ multiplex PCR, the repertoire was profiled, and TCRdb retains in-frame clones only, with some absent. The data show approximately 130,000 clones, approximately 86% seen once. This sequence joins TRBV4-1 and TRBJ2-1, with 8 bases that match TRBD1. This receptor was identified in a woman between 45 and 65 years old who had recovered from COVID-19. Specimen: peripheral blood. Here the CDR3 DNA reads TGCGCCAGCAGCCAGACCGGGACAGGCGCCTACAATGAGCAGTTCTTC. Residues: CASSQTGTGAYNEQFF.